The rows below give T cell receptor beta chains drawn from one sample of a study of blood T cell repertoires in COVID-19. Clones were read by immunoSEQ multiplex PCR, and TCRdb kept only the in-frame ones, dropping some. Among some 110,000 clones listed, 82% were seen once. Source material: peripheral blood. Source of these receptors: a man in his sixties with acute or convalescent COVID-19. CDR3s include the opening cysteine and the closing phenylalanine or tryptophan. Fields, in order: D gene, clone size, J gene, V gene, CDR3 protein, CDR3 DNA. A D gene is named only where the DNA matches it firmly. For some rows the clone size is stated as once, few or many, or as a class when expanded; others skip it.

D gene: TRBD2; clone size: once; J gene: TRBJ2-5; V gene: TRBV30; CDR3 protein: CAWREAGGRETQYF; CDR3 DNA: TGTGCCTGGAGAGAAGCGGGGGGGCGTGAGACCCAGTACTTC
D gene: TRBD1; clone size: .; J gene: TRBJ1-2; V gene: TRBV7-9; CDR3 protein: CASSLAGQGSDYGYTF; CDR3 DNA: TGTGCCAGCAGCTTAGCGGGACAGGGATCGGACTATGGCTACACCTTC
D gene: TRBD2; clone size: once; J gene: TRBJ2-1; V gene: TRBV19; CDR3 protein: CASSPHLLAGGGEQFF; CDR3 DNA: TGTGCCAGTAGTCCCCACCTACTAGCGGGAGGCGGAGAGCAGTTCTTC
D gene: TRBD2; clone size: many; J gene: TRBJ2-3; V gene: TRBV6-4; CDR3 protein: CASSPTSGSTDTQYF; CDR3 DNA: TGTGCCAGCAGCCCGACTAGCGGGAGCACGGATACGCAGTATTTT
D gene: .; clone size: .; J gene: TRBJ2-1; V gene: TRBV29-1; CDR3 protein: CSVEWLGATYNEQFF; CDR3 DNA: TGCAGCGTTGAATGGTTAGGGGCGACCTACAATGAGCAGTTCTTC
D gene: TRBD2; clone size: .; J gene: TRBJ2-5; V gene: TRBV4-1; CDR3 protein: CASSRTSGRETQYF; CDR3 DNA: TGCGCCAGCAGCCGGACTAGCGGGCGAGAGACCCAGTACTTC
D gene: TRBD1; clone size: .; J gene: TRBJ2-2; V gene: TRBV7-8; CDR3 protein: CASSLGRGTGRNTGELFF; CDR3 DNA: TGTGCCAGCAGCTTGGGGAGAGGGACAGGTCGGAACACCGGGGAGCTGTTTTTT
D gene: TRBD1; clone size: .; J gene: TRBJ2-3; V gene: TRBV19; CDR3 protein: CASSIDTGRGTDTQYF; CDR3 DNA: TGTGCCAGTAGTATAGATACCGGCAGGGGGACAGATACGCAGTATTTT
D gene: TRBD2; clone size: .; J gene: TRBJ2-1; V gene: TRBV14; CDR3 protein: CASSHAGLALVGEQFF; CDR3 DNA: TGTGCCAGCAGCCACGCGGGACTAGCATTGGTTGGTGAGCAGTTCTTC
D gene: .; clone size: .; J gene: TRBJ2-7; V gene: TRBV7-3; CDR3 protein: CASSLRDSDFYEQYF; CDR3 DNA: TGTGCCAGCAGCTTGAGAGACAGTGACTTCTACGAGCAGTACTTC
D gene: TRBD1; clone size: .; J gene: TRBJ2-7; V gene: TRBV5-1; CDR3 protein: CASSLVGTGAYEQYF; CDR3 DNA: TGCGCCAGCAGCTTGGTGGGGACAGGGGCATACGAGCAGTACTTC
D gene: .; clone size: .; J gene: TRBJ2-5; V gene: TRBV29-1; CDR3 protein: CSVEGALAVRETQYF; CDR3 DNA: TGCAGCGTTGAAGGGGCCCTAGCTGTTAGGGAGACCCAGTACTTC
D gene: .; clone size: .; J gene: TRBJ1-1; V gene: TRBV30; CDR3 protein: CASTRRGPNTEAFF; CDR3 DNA: TGTGCCTCTACACGGCGGGGCCCGAACACTGAAGCTTTCTTT
D gene: TRBD1; clone size: once; J gene: TRBJ2-7; V gene: TRBV19; CDR3 protein: CATTDRGLNEQYF; CDR3 DNA: TGTGCCACTACGGACAGGGGATTAAACGAGCAGTACTTC
D gene: .; clone size: .; J gene: TRBJ1-5; V gene: TRBV3-1/TRBV3-2; CDR3 protein: CASSQGAGFRNQPQHF; CDR3 DNA: TGTGCCAGCAGCCAAGGGGCAGGGTTCCGCAATCAGCCCCAGCATTTT
D gene: TRBD2; clone size: .; J gene: TRBJ2-1; V gene: TRBV18; CDR3 protein: CASSTSGGVYNEQFF; CDR3 DNA: TGTGCCAGCTCAACGTCGGGGGGAGTTTACAATGAGCAGTTCTTC
D gene: .; clone size: .; J gene: TRBJ2-3; V gene: TRBV7-7; CDR3 protein: CASQEGASTDTQYF; CDR3 DNA: TGTGCTAGCCAGGAGGGGGCTAGCACAGATACGCAGTATTTT
D gene: .; clone size: .; J gene: TRBJ1-2; V gene: TRBV6-5; CDR3 protein: CASRQVPYGYTF; CDR3 DNA: TGTGCCAGCAGACAGGTACCTTATGGCTACACCTTC
D gene: .; clone size: .; J gene: TRBJ1-6; V gene: TRBV21-1; CDR3 protein: CASSKGAQGKNSPLHF; CDR3 DNA: TGTGCCAGCAGCAAGGGGGCACAGGGTAAAAATTCACCCCTCCACTTT
D gene: .; clone size: .; J gene: TRBJ2-1; V gene: TRBV6-2/TRBV6-3; CDR3 protein: CASSYWASVPNEQFF; CDR3 DNA: TGTGCCAGCAGTTACTGGGCTAGCGTCCCAAATGAGCAGTTCTTC
D gene: .; clone size: .; J gene: TRBJ1-3; V gene: TRBV9; CDR3 protein: CASSVSQRGNTIYF; CDR3 DNA: TGTGCCAGCAGCGTGTCTCAGAGGGGAAACACCATATATTTT
D gene: .; clone size: .; J gene: TRBJ1-1; V gene: TRBV29-1; CDR3 protein: CSVAGAFVGYTEAFF; CDR3 DNA: TGCAGCGTTGCTGGGGCCTTTGTAGGATATACTGAAGCTTTCTTT
D gene: .; clone size: .; J gene: TRBJ2-1; V gene: TRBV5-5; CDR3 protein: CASSLGGLFYNEQFF; CDR3 DNA: TGTGCCAGCAGCTTGGGGGGACTGTTCTACAATGAGCAGTTCTTC
D gene: .; clone size: .; J gene: TRBJ2-7; V gene: TRBV5-5; CDR3 protein: CASSLSDNSYEQYF; CDR3 DNA: TGTGCCAGCAGCTTATCCGACAACTCCTACGAGCAGTACTTC
D gene: .; clone size: .; J gene: TRBJ2-3; V gene: TRBV20-1; CDR3 protein: CSASPPLGDIEGGASTDTQYF; CDR3 DNA: TGCAGTGCTAGTCCACCCCTAGGAGACATTGAGGGCGGCGCTAGCACAGATACGCAGTATTTT
D gene: .; clone size: .; J gene: TRBJ1-6; V gene: TRBV21-1; CDR3 protein: CASSKGDRGGSPLHF; CDR3 DNA: TGTGCCAGCAGCAAAGGGGACAGGGGAGGTTCACCCCTCCACTTT
D gene: .; clone size: .; J gene: TRBJ2-5; V gene: TRBV7-3; CDR3 protein: CASSLTREETQYF; CDR3 DNA: TGTGCCAGCAGCTTAACCCGGGAAGAGACCCAGTACTTC
D gene: TRBD2; clone size: .; J gene: TRBJ2-1; V gene: TRBV5-6; CDR3 protein: CASSPGLAGSTSNEQFF; CDR3 DNA: TGTGCCAGCAGTCCAGGACTAGCTGGTTCCACGTCCAATGAGCAGTTCTTC
D gene: TRBD1; clone size: few; J gene: TRBJ2-7; V gene: TRBV27; CDR3 protein: CASSSRTGNYEQYF; CDR3 DNA: TGTGCCAGCAGTAGCAGGACAGGTAACTACGAGCAGTACTTC
D gene: TRBD2; clone size: .; J gene: TRBJ2-1; V gene: TRBV10-3; CDR3 protein: CAIRSGGTIDEQFF; CDR3 DNA: TGTGCCATCAGGAGCGGGGGCACGATAGATGAGCAGTTCTTC
D gene: .; clone size: .; J gene: TRBJ2-5; V gene: TRBV7-3; CDR3 protein: CASSFDRQETQYF; CDR3 DNA: TGTGCCAGCAGTTTCGACAGACAAGAGACCCAGTACTTC
D gene: .; clone size: .; J gene: TRBJ1-5; V gene: TRBV18; CDR3 protein: CASSPGQNSNQPQHF; CDR3 DNA: TGTGCCAGCTCACCCGGACAGAACAGCAATCAGCCCCAGCATTTT
D gene: .; clone size: .; J gene: TRBJ2-7; V gene: TRBV6-2/TRBV6-3; CDR3 protein: CASSYAGSYEQYF; CDR3 DNA: TGTGCCAGCAGTTATGCCGGTTCCTACGAGCAGTACTTC
D gene: .; clone size: .; J gene: TRBJ1-2; V gene: TRBV12-3/TRBV12-4; CDR3 protein: CASSVGFGFGYTF; CDR3 DNA: TGTGCCAGCAGCGTCGGGTTCGGATTTGGCTACACCTTC
D gene: .; clone size: .; J gene: TRBJ2-1; V gene: TRBV19; CDR3 protein: CASSIIGGRTSNEQFF; CDR3 DNA: TGTGCCAGTAGTATAATAGGGGGAAGGACTAGCAATGAGCAGTTCTTC
D gene: TRBD2; clone size: once; J gene: TRBJ2-3; V gene: TRBV6-5; CDR3 protein: CASSYSGTSVADTQYF; CDR3 DNA: TGTGCCAGCAGTTACTCGGGGACTAGCGTCGCAGATACGCAGTATTTT
D gene: TRBD1; clone size: few; J gene: TRBJ1-2; V gene: TRBV7-9; CDR3 protein: CASSSEGAGGYTF; CDR3 DNA: TGTGCCAGCAGCTCTGAGGGGGCTGGTGGCTACACCTTC
D gene: TRBD1; clone size: few; J gene: TRBJ2-7; V gene: TRBV7-6; CDR3 protein: CASSSVGQGVDEQYF; CDR3 DNA: TGTGCCAGCAGCTCGGTAGGACAGGGAGTGGACGAGCAGTACTTC
D gene: TRBD1; clone size: few; J gene: TRBJ1-6; V gene: TRBV9; CDR3 protein: CASSGSGTDSYNSPLHF; CDR3 DNA: TGTGCCAGCAGCGGTTCGGGGACAGATTCCTATAATTCACCCCTCCACTTT
D gene: .; clone size: .; J gene: TRBJ2-7; V gene: TRBV3-1/TRBV3-2; CDR3 protein: CASSQAGVGEQYF; CDR3 DNA: TGTGCCAGCAGCCAAGCGGGAGTGGGGGAGCAGTACTTC
D gene: .; clone size: .; J gene: TRBJ2-2; V gene: TRBV2; CDR3 protein: CASTKGALFSGELFF; CDR3 DNA: TGTGCCAGCACTAAAGGGGCTCTCTTCTCCGGGGAGCTGTTTTTT
D gene: .; clone size: few; J gene: TRBJ1-2; V gene: TRBV11-2; CDR3 protein: CASSLGLNYGYTF; CDR3 DNA: TGTGCCAGCAGCTTAGGGCTTAACTATGGCTACACCTTC
D gene: .; clone size: few; J gene: TRBJ2-2; V gene: TRBV27; CDR3 protein: CASSLQGRVGTGELFF; CDR3 DNA: TGTGCCAGCAGTTTACAGGGCAGGGTGGGAACCGGGGAGCTGTTTTTT
D gene: TRBD1; clone size: .; J gene: TRBJ1-2; V gene: TRBV6-5; CDR3 protein: CASSYSGQGHYGYTF; CDR3 DNA: TGTGCCAGCAGTTACTCCGGACAGGGCCACTATGGCTACACCTTC
D gene: .; clone size: .; J gene: TRBJ1-5; V gene: TRBV19; CDR3 protein: CASSITNSHSNQPQHF; CDR3 DNA: TGTGCCAGTAGTATAACAAACAGCCATAGCAATCAGCCCCAGCATTTT